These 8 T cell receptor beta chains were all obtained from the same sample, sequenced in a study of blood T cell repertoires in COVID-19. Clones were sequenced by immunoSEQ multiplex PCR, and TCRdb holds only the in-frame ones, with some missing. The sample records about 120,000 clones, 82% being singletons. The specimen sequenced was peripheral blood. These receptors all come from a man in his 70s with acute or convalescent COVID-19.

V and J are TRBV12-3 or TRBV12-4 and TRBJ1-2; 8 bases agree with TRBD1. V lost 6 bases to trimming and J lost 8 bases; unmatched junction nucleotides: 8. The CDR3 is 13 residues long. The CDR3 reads CASRSTGVGGYTF. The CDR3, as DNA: TGTGCCAGCAGGTCGACAGGGGTCGGCGGCTACACCTTC.

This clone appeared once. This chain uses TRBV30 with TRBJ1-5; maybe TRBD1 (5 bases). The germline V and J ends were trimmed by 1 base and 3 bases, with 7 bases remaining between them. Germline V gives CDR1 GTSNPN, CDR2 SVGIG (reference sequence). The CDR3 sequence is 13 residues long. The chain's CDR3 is CAWSGGDNQPQHF. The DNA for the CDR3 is TGTGCCTGGAGTGGGGGGGACAATCAGCCCCAGCATTTT.

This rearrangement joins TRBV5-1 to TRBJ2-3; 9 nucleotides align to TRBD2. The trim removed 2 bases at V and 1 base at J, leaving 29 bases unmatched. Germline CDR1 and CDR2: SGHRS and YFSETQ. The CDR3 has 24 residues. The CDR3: CASSFPIRPPEGLAEGSGTDTQYF. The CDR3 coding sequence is TGCGCCAGCAGCTTCCCTATCCGGCCGCCGGAGGGACTAGCTGAGGGAAGCGGCACAGATACGCAGTATTTT.

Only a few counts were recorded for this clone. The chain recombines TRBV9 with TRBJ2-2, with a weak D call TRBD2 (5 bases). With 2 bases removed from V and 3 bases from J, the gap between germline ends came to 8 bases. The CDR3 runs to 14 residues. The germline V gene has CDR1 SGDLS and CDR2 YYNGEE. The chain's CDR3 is CASSVDGDTGELFF. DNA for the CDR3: TGTGCCAGCAGCGTGGACGGGGACACCGGGGAGCTGTTTTTT.

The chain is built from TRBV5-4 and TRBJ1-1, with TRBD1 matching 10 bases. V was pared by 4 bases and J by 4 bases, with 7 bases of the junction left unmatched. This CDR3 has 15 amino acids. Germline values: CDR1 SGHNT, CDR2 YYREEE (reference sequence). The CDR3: CASSGPGQGITEAFF. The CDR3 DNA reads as TGTGCCAGCAGCGGTCCGGGACAGGGGATCACTGAAGCTTTCTTT.

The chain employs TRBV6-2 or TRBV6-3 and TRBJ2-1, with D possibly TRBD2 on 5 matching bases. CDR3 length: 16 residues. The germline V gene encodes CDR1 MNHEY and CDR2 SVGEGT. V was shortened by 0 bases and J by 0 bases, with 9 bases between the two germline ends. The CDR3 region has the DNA TGTGCCAGCAGTTACTCGCGGGCTCTCTCCTACAATGAGCAGTTCTTC. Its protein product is CASSYSRALSYNEQFF.

The CDR3 loop is CASSLGGSRTDTQYF. The CDR3 DNA is TGTGCCAGCAGTTTAGGCGGGTCTCGCACAGATACGCAGTATTTT. The chain employs TRBV28 and TRBJ2-3; D possibly corresponds to TRBD2 (5 bases). V was shortened by 2 bases and J by 1 base, with 10 bases between the two germline ends. Germline CDR1 and CDR2: MDHEN and SYDVKM. CDR3 length equals 15 residues.

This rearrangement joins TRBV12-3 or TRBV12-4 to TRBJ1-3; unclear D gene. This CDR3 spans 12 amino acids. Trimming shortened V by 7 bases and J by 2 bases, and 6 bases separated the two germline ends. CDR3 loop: CASKQTGNTIYF. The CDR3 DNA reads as TGTGCCAGCAAACAGACTGGAAACACCATATATTTT.